Below, one T cell receptor (beta chain) is given with its context. Its antigen is not identified. These data belong to a study of graft-versus-host responses after intestinal transplantation. Study outcomes and limitations: Circulating GvH clone levels at their peak were associated with HvG declines (early post-transplant).

Sequencing was performed with immunoSEQ multiplex PCR; in TCRdb, only in-frame clones are kept and a portion is missing. This table holds roughly 28,000 clones, approximately 90% found once. Sample: PBMCs, taken about 430 days after intestinal transplantation. The source of this sequence is a human patient who received an intestinal transplant, so some T cells may come from the graft donor.

CDR3 sequence (DNA): TGTGCCAGCAGCTTTAACAGCAATCAGCCCCAGCATTTT. The encoded protein is CASSFNSNQPQHF. This chain connects TRBV7-9 to TRBJ1-5; D is undetermined. This CDR3 has 13 residues. The V end lost 3 bases, the J end lost 1 base, and 4 bases lay between the germline ends. Germline V gene sequence: CDR1 SEHNR, CDR2 FQNEAQ (reference sequence).